The clone carrying this T cell receptor (beta chain) has just a few counts. This record comes from a study of preoperative IRX-2 immunotherapy in early breast cancer. The data were produced by immunoSEQ multiplex PCR, yet TCRdb's version contains in-frame clones alone and is incomplete. The sample yields around 25,000 clones, roughly 75% seen once. CDR3 length: 15 amino acids. V lost 5 bases and J lost 2, with 15 bases in between. Looked up from germline, CDR1 is SGHNT and CDR2 is YENEEA. Treatment: preoperative locoregional IRX-2 cytokine immunotherapy. Samples came from a phase Ib trial of preoperative locoregional IRX-2 cytokine immunotherapy.

The chain has TRBV11-3 and TRBJ1-2; a weak D match, TRBD1 (6 bases). This TCR was recovered from a human donor with breast cancer. Here the sequenced sample was lymph node tissue, taken after IRX-2 immunotherapy. The CDR3 is CASSKQNGQNYGYTF. The CDR3 DNA sequence: TGTGCCAGCAGCAAACAAAACGGACAGAACTATGGCTACACCTTC.